This is a list of T cell receptor beta chains from one sample in a study of cytotoxic CD8 clonotypes in ibrutinib-treated CLL. Produced via immunoSEQ multiplex PCR; TCRdb's table is partial and in-frame only. The sample records 130,000 or so clones, approximately 85% being singletons. The specimen comprised PBMCs, sampled after 24 months of ibrutinib treatment. The receptors were sampled from a human donor with chronic lymphocytic leukemia. Each CDR3 is given with its conserved first and last residue. The order of the fields is J gene, D gene, V gene, clone size, CDR3 DNA, CDR3 protein. A D gene is named only where the DNA matches it firmly. For some rows the clone size is stated as once, few or many, or as a class when expanded; others skip it.

J gene: TRBJ1-2; D gene: .; V gene: TRBV7-2; clone size: .; CDR3 DNA: TGTGCCAGCAGCCCCCAAGGCGCGTCGGGGGGCGCTCGGGGAGGCTACACCTTC; CDR3 protein: CASSPQGASGGARGGYTF
J gene: TRBJ2-1; D gene: .; V gene: TRBV19; clone size: few; CDR3 DNA: TGTGCCAGTAGTTTCCGGCATACCATCAGCGGAGGGTCCTACAATGAGCAGTTCTTC; CDR3 protein: CASSFRHTISGGSYNEQFF
J gene: TRBJ2-7; D gene: .; V gene: TRBV5-5; clone size: once; CDR3 DNA: TGTGCCAGCAGCTTACCCCCGGCGGGCCCTAGCTCCTACGAGCAGTACTTC; CDR3 protein: CASSLPPAGPSSYEQYF
J gene: TRBJ2-1; D gene: .; V gene: TRBV6-1; clone size: .; CDR3 DNA: TGTGCCAGCAGTGATCTGGTAGAAAGGCAGTTCTTC; CDR3 protein: CASSDLVERQFF
J gene: TRBJ1-1; D gene: TRBD1; V gene: TRBV18; clone size: .; CDR3 DNA: TGTGCCAGCTCCCGGGACAGGGGGGACACTGAAGCTTTCTTT; CDR3 protein: CASSRDRGDTEAFF
J gene: TRBJ2-5; D gene: .; V gene: TRBV19; clone size: .; CDR3 DNA: TGTGCCAGTAGTATACGCGAAGGGTTGATAAAAGAGACCCAGTACTTC; CDR3 protein: CASSIREGLIKETQYF
J gene: TRBJ2-3; D gene: TRBD2; V gene: TRBV5-4; clone size: .; CDR3 DNA: TGTGCCAGCAGCTTGAGGAGACTAGCGGACTCCAGCACAGATACGCAGTATTTT; CDR3 protein: CASSLRRLADSSTDTQYF
J gene: TRBJ1-5; D gene: .; V gene: TRBV9; clone size: .; CDR3 DNA: TGTGCCAGCAGCCCCGGGGGGGGGAGCTTCGGCAATCAGCCCCAGCATTTT; CDR3 protein: CASSPGGGSFGNQPQHF
J gene: TRBJ1-5; D gene: TRBD1; V gene: TRBV2; clone size: .; CDR3 DNA: TGTGCCAGCAGCGATGACAGGGGAGGGAATCAGCCCCAGCATTTT; CDR3 protein: CASSDDRGGNQPQHF
J gene: TRBJ1-1; D gene: .; V gene: TRBV27; clone size: .; CDR3 DNA: TGTGCCAGCAGTCCGACACGTTCTGCTGAAGCTTTCTTT; CDR3 protein: CASSPTRSAEAFF
J gene: TRBJ2-7; D gene: TRBD1; V gene: TRBV7-2; clone size: once; CDR3 DNA: TGTGCCAGCAGCTTAGGGGACAGGGGGCGGATCTACGAGCAGTACTTC; CDR3 protein: CASSLGDRGRIYEQYF
J gene: TRBJ1-2; D gene: TRBD1; V gene: TRBV18; clone size: .; CDR3 DNA: TGTGCCAGCTCACCACCGGATTTTATGGTACGCAGGGGGCGTTATGGCTACACCTTC; CDR3 protein: CASSPPDFMVRRGRYGYTF
J gene: TRBJ1-5; D gene: TRBD1; V gene: TRBV6-4; clone size: many; CDR3 DNA: TGTGCCAGCAGTGACCCCACCCCCTCGGACAGGGCCGATTGCAATCAGCCCCAGCATTTT; CDR3 protein: CASSDPTPSDRADCNQPQHF
J gene: TRBJ1-2; D gene: TRBD1; V gene: TRBV18; clone size: .; CDR3 DNA: TGTGCCAGCTCACCAAATCAGGGGGCGGCGAATGGCTACACCTTC; CDR3 protein: CASSPNQGAANGYTF
J gene: TRBJ1-4; D gene: .; V gene: TRBV7-2; clone size: once; CDR3 DNA: TGTGCCAGCACCTTTAAAGTAGCTGGGGGTAATGAAAAACTGTTTTTT; CDR3 protein: CASTFKVAGGNEKLFF
J gene: TRBJ1-2; D gene: .; V gene: TRBV18; clone size: .; CDR3 DNA: TGTGCCAGCTCACCAAACCAGGGAGAGACCTATGGCTACACCTTC; CDR3 protein: CASSPNQGETYGYTF
J gene: TRBJ2-5; D gene: TRBD2; V gene: TRBV11-2; clone size: once; CDR3 DNA: TGTGCCAGCAGCCCCGGGAGGGCGGATATGTACCAAGAGACCCAGTACTTC; CDR3 protein: CASSPGRADMYQETQYF
J gene: TRBJ2-7; D gene: .; V gene: TRBV7-2; clone size: .; CDR3 DNA: TGTGCCAGCAGCTTGCTCCGGGGCTCCTCCTACGAGCAGTACTTC; CDR3 protein: CASSLLRGSSYEQYF
J gene: TRBJ1-1; D gene: .; V gene: TRBV7-2; clone size: .; CDR3 DNA: TGTGCCAGCAGCTTGTACAGGTACACTGAAGCTTTCTTT; CDR3 protein: CASSLYRYTEAFF
J gene: TRBJ2-5; D gene: .; V gene: TRBV25-1; clone size: .; CDR3 DNA: TGTGCCAGCAGTGAATTGTGGACCCAGTACTTC; CDR3 protein: CASSELWTQYF
J gene: TRBJ2-7; D gene: .; V gene: TRBV7-2; clone size: .; CDR3 DNA: TGTGCCAGCAGCAGAGGGAACTACGAGCAGTACTTC; CDR3 protein: CASSRGNYEQYF
J gene: TRBJ1-2; D gene: TRBD1; V gene: TRBV6-5; clone size: .; CDR3 DNA: TGTGCCAGCAGAGGATCCGGGACAGGGGGTGGCTACACCTTC; CDR3 protein: CASRGSGTGGGYTF
J gene: TRBJ1-5; D gene: .; V gene: TRBV27; clone size: .; CDR3 DNA: TGTGCCAGCAGTTTAGGCACTACATGGCCCCAGCATTTT; CDR3 protein: CASSLGTTWPQHF
J gene: TRBJ2-2; D gene: .; V gene: TRBV5-1; clone size: .; CDR3 DNA: TGCGCCAGCAGCTTGGCAGGGGTGGACACCGGGGAGCTGTTTTTT; CDR3 protein: CASSLAGVDTGELFF